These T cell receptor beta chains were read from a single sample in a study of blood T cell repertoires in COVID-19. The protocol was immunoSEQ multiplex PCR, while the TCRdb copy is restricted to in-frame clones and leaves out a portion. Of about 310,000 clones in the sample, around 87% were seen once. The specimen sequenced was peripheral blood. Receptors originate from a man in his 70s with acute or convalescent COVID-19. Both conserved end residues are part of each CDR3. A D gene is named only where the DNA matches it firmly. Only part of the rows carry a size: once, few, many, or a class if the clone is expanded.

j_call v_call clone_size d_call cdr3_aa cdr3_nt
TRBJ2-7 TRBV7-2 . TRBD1 CASSLVTGSYEQYF TGTGCCAGCAGCTTAGTGACAGGGTCCTACGAGCAGTACTTC
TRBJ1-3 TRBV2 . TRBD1 CASSGGTGSGNTIYF TGTGCCAGCAGTGGGGGGACAGGCTCTGGAAACACCATATATTTT
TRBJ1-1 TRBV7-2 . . CASSLDYGRANTEAFF TGTGCCAGCAGCTTAGATTATGGCAGGGCGAACACTGAAGCTTTCTTT
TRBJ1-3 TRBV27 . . CASTGQGHIGNTIYF TGTGCCAGCACCGGGCAGGGTCACATAGGAAACACCATATATTTT
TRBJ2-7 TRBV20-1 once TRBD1 CSASRPQGAYEQYF TGCAGTGCTAGTCGCCCACAGGGGGCCTACGAGCAGTACTTC
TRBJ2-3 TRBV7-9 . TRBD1 CASSLTRGQADTQYF TGTGCCAGCAGCTTAACCAGGGGGCAGGCAGATACGCAGTATTTT
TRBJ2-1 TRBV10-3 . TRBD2 CAISAGLAGGPAGYNEQFF TGTGCCATCAGCGCAGGACTAGCGGGAGGGCCGGCCGGCTACAATGAGCAGTTCTTC
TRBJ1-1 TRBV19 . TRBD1 CASSRTGLNTEAFF TGTGCCAGTAGCAGGACAGGACTGAACACTGAAGCTTTCTTT
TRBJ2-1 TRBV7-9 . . CASSSYRVAEQFF TGTGCCAGCAGCTCATACAGGGTGGCTGAGCAGTTCTTC
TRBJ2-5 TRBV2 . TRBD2 CASLFAGGDETQYF TGTGCCAGCCTCTTCGCCGGGGGGGATGAGACCCAGTACTTC
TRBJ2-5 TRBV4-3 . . CASSRTVGETQYF TGCGCCAGCAGTCGGACAGTGGGGGAGACCCAGTACTTC
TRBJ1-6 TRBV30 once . CAWKREGWSPLHF TGTGCCTGGAAAAGGGAGGGGTGGTCACCCCTCCACTTT
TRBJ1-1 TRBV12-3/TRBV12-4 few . CASRVSGATEAFF TGTGCCAGCAGGGTGTCTGGGGCCACTGAAGCTTTCTTT
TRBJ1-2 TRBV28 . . CASSRVNYGYTF TGTGCCAGCAGTCGGGTCAACTATGGCTACACCTTC
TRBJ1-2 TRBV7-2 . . CASSLEPAGNYGYTF TGTGCCAGCAGCTTAGAACCGGCAGGGAACTATGGCTACACCTTC
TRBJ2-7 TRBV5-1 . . CASSQGGYEQYF TGCGCCAGCAGCCAGGGTGGCTACGAGCAGTACTTC
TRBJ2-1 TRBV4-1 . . CASSQDSGNTYNEQFF TGCGCCAGCAGCCAAGATTCGGGAAATACTTACAATGAGCAGTTCTTC
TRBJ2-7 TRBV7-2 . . CASRFGGPSEQYF TGTGCCAGCAGGTTCGGGGGACCCTCAGAGCAGTACTTC
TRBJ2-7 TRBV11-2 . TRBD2 CASSLQLAGVGEQYF TGTGCCAGCAGCTTACAACTAGCGGGGGTCGGCGAGCAGTACTTC
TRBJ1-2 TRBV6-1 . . CASSETGLYGYTF TGTGCCAGCAGTGAAACAGGGTTATATGGCTACACCTTC
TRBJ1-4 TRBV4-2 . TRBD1 CASSQGGTGDEKLFF TGTGCCAGCAGCCAAGGAGGAACAGGGGATGAAAAACTGTTTTTT
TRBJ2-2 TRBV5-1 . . CASSPAGNTGELFF TGCGCCAGCAGCCCGGCGGGGAACACCGGGGAGCTGTTTTTT
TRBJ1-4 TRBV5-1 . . CASSLDRASATNEKLFF TGCGCCAGCAGCTTGGACAGGGCTTCTGCAACTAATGAAAAACTGTTTTTT
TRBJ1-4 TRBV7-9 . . CASSLSNSATNEKLFF TGTGCCAGCAGCTTAAGTAACTCGGCAACTAATGAAAAACTGTTTTTT
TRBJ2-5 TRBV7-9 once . CASSPQAIKTQYF TGTGCCAGCAGTCCCCAGGCAATTAAGACCCAGTACTTC
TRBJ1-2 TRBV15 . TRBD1 CATSRDRGGGYTF TGTGCCACCAGCAGGGACAGGGGAGGCGGCTACACCTTC
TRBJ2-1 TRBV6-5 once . CASSYERSSYNEQFF TGTGCCAGCAGTTACGAGCGTAGCTCCTACAATGAGCAGTTCTTC
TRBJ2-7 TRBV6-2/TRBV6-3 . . CASSNQGGEQYF TGTGCCAGCAGCAATCAGGGGGGCGAGCAGTACTTC
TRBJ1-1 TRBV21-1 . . CASLMLRAFF TGTGCCAGCTTAATGCTGCGTGCTTTCTTT
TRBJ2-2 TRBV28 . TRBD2 CASSLFRASGNTGELFF TGTGCCAGCAGTTTATTTCGGGCTAGCGGTAACACCGGGGAGCTGTTTTTT
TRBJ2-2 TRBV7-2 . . CASSLSRETGELFF TGTGCCAGCAGCTTATCCCGGGAAACCGGGGAGCTGTTTTTT
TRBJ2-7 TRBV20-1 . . CSASMTGDEQYF TGCAGTGCTAGTATGACGGGGGACGAGCAGTACTTC
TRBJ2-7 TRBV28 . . CASSLGQALSYEQYF TGTGCCAGCAGTTTAGGGCAGGCCCTCTCCTACGAGCAGTACTTC
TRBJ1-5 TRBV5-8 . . CASSLRQGNQPQHF TGTGCCAGCAGCTTACGCCAGGGGAATCAGCCCCAGCATTTT
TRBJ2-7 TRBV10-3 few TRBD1 CAISGTGTGESTYEQYF TGTGCCATCAGTGGAACCGGGACAGGGGAATCAACCTACGAGCAGTACTTC
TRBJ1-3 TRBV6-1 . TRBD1 CASSAGQGTSGNTIYF TGTGCCAGCAGTGCGGGACAGGGGACCTCTGGAAACACCATATATTTT
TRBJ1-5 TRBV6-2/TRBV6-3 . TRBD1 CASSRSGQGYQPQHF TGTGCCAGCAGCCGATCGGGACAGGGGTATCAGCCCCAGCATTTT
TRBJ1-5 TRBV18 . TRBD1 CASSLRQGRGNQPQHF TGTGCCAGCTCACTTCGACAGGGACGCGGCAATCAGCCCCAGCATTTT
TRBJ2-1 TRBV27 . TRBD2 CASSLSSLAGGGNEQFF TGTGCCAGCAGTTTATCGAGTCTAGCGGGAGGAGGGAATGAGCAGTTCTTC
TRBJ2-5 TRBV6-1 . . CASSEKSYRVKTQYF TGTGCCAGCAGTGAAAAAAGCTACAGGGTAAAGACCCAGTACTTC
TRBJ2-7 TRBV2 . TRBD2 CASSSSGGSTYEQYF TGTGCCAGCAGTTCTAGCGGGGGATCGACCTACGAGCAGTACTTC
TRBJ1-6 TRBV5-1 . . CASSRGNYNSPLHF TGCGCCAGCAGCAGGGGGAACTATAATTCACCCCTCCACTTT
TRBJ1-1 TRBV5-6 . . CASSLEQVAFF TGTGCCAGCAGCTTGGAGCAGGTGGCTTTCTTT
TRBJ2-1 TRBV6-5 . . CASRLTINEQFF TGTGCCAGCCGGCTTACTATCAATGAGCAGTTCTTC
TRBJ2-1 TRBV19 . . CASSPSSASSYNEQFF TGTGCCAGTAGTCCCTCTAGCGCTAGCTCCTACAATGAGCAGTTCTTC
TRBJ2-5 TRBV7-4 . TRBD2 CASSLLAGLKETQYF TGTGCCAGCAGCTTACTAGCGGGATTGAAAGAGACCCAGTACTTC
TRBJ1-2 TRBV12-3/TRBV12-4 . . CASIPWRGGGYTF TGTGCCAGCATCCCCTGGAGGGGGGGCGGCTACACCTTC
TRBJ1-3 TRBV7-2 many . CASSLASVTGNTIYF TGTGCCAGCAGCTTAGCCAGCGTTACTGGAAACACCATATATTTT